A single sample is the source of the 12 T cell receptor beta chains below, sequenced in a study of T cell responses to AZD1222 COVID-19 vaccine. Clones were sequenced by immunoSEQ multiplex PCR, and TCRdb holds only the in-frame ones, with some missing. This sample yields some 170,000 clones, of which more than 85% are seen a single time; approximately 1.6% belongs to the top ten. The sequencing used peripheral blood, collected 28 days after the second AZD1222 dose. The receptors derive from an adult who received the AZD1222 COVID-19 vaccine.

V is TRBV6-5 and J is TRBJ1-6, with D possibly matching TRBD1 (5 bases). Germline V gene data show CDR1 as MNHEY and CDR2 as SVGAGI. This CDR3 has 15 residues. The V end lost 8 bases, the J end lost 6 bases, and 17 bases lay between the germline ends. The CDR3 is CASRPGWDGNSPLHF. CDR3 DNA sequence: TGTGCCAGCCGGCCCGGGTGGGACGGTAATTCACCCCTCCACTTT.

This clone was recorded once. CDR3 region: CASSRTSGRAWDTQYF. The CDR3 DNA sequence: TGTGCCAGCAGCCGGACTAGCGGGAGGGCATGGGATACGCAGTATTTT. The genes are TRBV3-1 (or the pseudogene TRBV3-2) and TRBJ2-3; 15 positions match TRBD2. Germline V gene lookup returns CDR1 LGHDT and CDR2 YNNKEL (reference sequence). This CDR3 region has 16 residues. The junction had 5 bases not matched to a gene; V was cut back by 4 bases and J by 6 bases.

The V and J genes are TRBV24-1 and TRBJ2-3, with D uncertain. The CDR3 sequence is 13 residues long. V was trimmed by 3 bases and J by 7 bases, leaving 10 bases between them. The V gene's germline CDR1 is KGHDR and CDR2 SFDVKD. CDR3 loop: CATSDPGRNTQYF. The CDR3 bases are TGTGCCACCAGTGATCCCGGCCGCAATACGCAGTATTTT.

This chain uses TRBV4-1 with TRBJ2-1, with D uncertain. V lost 1 base, J lost 6 bases, and 4 bases lay in between. Germline V gives CDR1 MGHRA, CDR2 YSYEKL. The CDR3 sequence is 12 residues long. The CDR3 region is CASSQGPNEQFF. The CDR3 DNA follows: TGCGCCAGCAGCCAAGGTCCCAATGAGCAGTTCTTC.

With regard to this clone: Other DNA sequences in this specimen translate into the identical CDR3. V gene TRBV4-1 combines with J gene TRBJ1-5; 8 positions match TRBD1. The CDR3 spans 14 residues. The V and J ends lost 4 bases and 7 bases, in that order; junction bases with no gene match: 6. Per the germline V gene, CDR1 is MGHRA and CDR2 is YSYEKL. The CDR3, as DNA: TGCGCCAGCAGCCTTGGACAGGGTGAACAGCCCCAGCATTTT. This gives the protein CASSLGQGEQPQHF.

V is TRBV7-2 and J is TRBJ1-4; possibly TRBD1 for D (5 bases). V was trimmed by 1 base and J by 2 bases, leaving 8 bases between them. Germline values: CDR1 SGHTA, CDR2 FQGNSA. The CDR3 sequence is 15 residues long. CDR3 in amino acids: CASSLGGFTNEKLFF. In DNA form, the CDR3 reads TGTGCCAGCAGCTTAGGGGGGTTTACTAATGAAAAACTGTTTTTT.

This rearrangement joins TRBV7-2 to TRBJ1-3; D uncertain. The CDR3 spans 17 residues. Deletions cut 2 bases from V and 0 bases from J, with 14 bases between. Per the germline V gene, CDR1 is SGHTA and CDR2 is FQGNSA. This CDR3 is CASSLNTGKISGNTIYF. In nucleotides, the CDR3 is TGTGCCAGCAGCTTAAATACGGGGAAAATCTCTGGAAACACCATATATTTT.

V usage is TRBV11-2 and J usage is TRBJ1-5; 10 bases are a match to TRBD1. The germline CDR1 and CDR2 sequences are SGHAT and FQNNGV. The trim removed 5 bases at V and 7 bases at J, leaving 11 bases unmatched. The CDR3 covers 16 residues. Here the CDR3 reads CASSRGDRGLRQPQHF. The CDR3, as DNA: TGTGCCAGCAGCCGTGGGGACAGGGGTTTACGGCAGCCCCAGCATTTT.

Only one count was recorded for this clone. The chain carries TRBV5-4 and TRBJ1-2; D ambiguous. The germline gives CDR1 SGHNT, CDR2 YYREEE (reference sequence). The germline V and J ends were trimmed by 7 bases and 8 bases, with 15 bases remaining between them. The CDR3 is made up of 12 amino acids. In DNA form, the CDR3 reads TGTGCCAGCTCTCAGGCGGGGTTAGGCTACACCTTC. The encoded protein is CASSQAGLGYTF.

This clone was observed once. The V call is TRBV11-2, the J call TRBJ2-5, with a possible D match to TRBD2 (5 bases). The germline V and J ends were trimmed by 1 base and 2 bases, with 11 bases remaining between them. The CDR3 is 15 residues long. Germline V lookup: CDR1 SGHAT, CDR2 FQNNGV. In DNA form, the CDR3 reads TGTGCCAGCAGCTTAGTGTCCCCGGGGCAAGAGACCCAGTACTTC. Translating it yields CASSLVSPGQETQYF.

Written as DNA, the CDR3 is TGTGCCAGCAGCATACCGGAGGGACAGGCGAACACTGAAGCTTTCTTT. Encoded protein: CASSIPEGQANTEAFF. V is TRBV7-9 and J is TRBJ1-1; 8 bases fit TRBD1. The CDR3 runs 16 residues. J was trimmed by 1 base and V by 5 bases; bases with no gene match: 9. The V gene's germline CDR1 is SEHNR and CDR2 FQNEAQ (reference sequence).

Details on this clone: Other DNA variants within this sample encode the same CDR3. The CDR3 here is CASSPEGNQPQHF. The CDR3 DNA sequence: TGTGCCAGCTCACCTGAGGGCAATCAGCCCCAGCATTTT. The chain has TRBV18 and TRBJ1-5; no firm D call. In germline, CDR1 is KGHSH, CDR2 LQKENI. V dropped 3 bases and J dropped 2 bases, with 5 bases sitting between them. CDR3 size: 13 residues.